This T cell receptor (beta chain) was obtained from a study of OX40 agonist ivuxolimab in advanced cancers. In terms of the full investigation: The costimulatory receptor OX40 (CD134) was targeted by ivuxolimab, a fully human IgG2 agonistic monoclonal antibody. Intravenous ivuxolimab was administered to patients every 2 weeks at six dose levels: 0.01, 0.1, 0.3, 1.5, 3 and 10 mg/kg. Of the approximately 53 patients in dose escalation, about 20 had hepatocellular carcinoma, about 15 had melanoma, 9 had renal cell carcinoma and 9 had head and neck cancer. In the dose-escalation cohort, 70% to 85% of patients were male, and the mean age was approximately 60 years, with a range of 23 to 79. Prior anti-PD-1, anti-PD-L1 or anti-CTLA-4 therapy was permitted, and 35% to 40% of dose-escalation patients had received checkpoint inhibitors. Partial responses were achieved by three dose-escalation patients, of whom one had hepatocellular carcinoma and two had cutaneous melanoma. The point of sequencing TCRbeta in the periphery was to test whether ivuxolimab changed TCR sequence diversity and drove clonal T-cell expansion. The monotherapy dose-escalation portion (N of about 52 patients) of the phase I ivuxolimab trial is reported in the paper. General conclusions and limits of the study: At doses of 0.1 to 3.0 mg/kg, clonal expansion of both CD4+ and CD8+ blood T cells was observed from baseline to week 6. Antigen specificity was not determined for the clonally expanded peripheral T cells. Low levels of normalized T-cell clonal expansion were also seen in some patients who did not respond. After ivuxolimab, CD8+ T cells had more expanded clones than CD4+ T cells on average. In the 0.1-3.0 mg/kg groups, partial responders had among the lowest normalized peripheral clonal expansion, particularly in CD8+ T cells.

The junction carries 16 bases between V and J, which are trimmed by 2 bases and 5 bases respectively. From the cysteine through the phenylalanine, the CDR3 covers 15 amino acids. Only CDR3 DNA is held: 45 bases, read in frame from base 1. CDR1 and CDR2 were assigned from the germline V gene (reference sequence) as SGHNT and YYREEE. To note about this clone: Its specific antigen is unknown. No quality values exist for individual bases; no much larger clone is one base distant.

The trial excluded patients who had a history of autoimmune disease or who were on systemic immunosuppression. Peripheral blood for TCR sequencing was collected from all dose cohorts at baseline, on cycle 4 day 1, and on cycle 7 day 1. The samples were taken from a phase I, first-in-human, multicenter, open-label dose-escalation trial of ivuxolimab. The trial enrolled adults with locally advanced or metastatic head and neck squamous cell, hepatocellular, melanoma or renal cell carcinoma. Before TCR sequencing, CD4+ T cells and CD8+ T cells were sorted from peripheral blood as separate populations. Genomic DNA was isolated from the sorted cells so that the TCRbeta CDR3 region could be sequenced. TCRbeta CDR3 regions were sequenced using the immunoSEQ Assay. TCRdb re-hosts the immuneACCESS table, in-frame sequences only. Its copies lack some clones; in the studies checked, an unresolved V gene accounts for under half of them, and the cause for the rest is not known. Present in this sample are roughly 60,000 clones, roughly 85% of which were seen just once. The leading ten clones occupy under 4.5% of the sample.

This TCR was recovered from an adult with an advanced solid tumor such as melanoma, head and neck, liver or kidney cancer. This sample comprised CD4+ or CD8+ T cells sorted from blood, obtained in a trial of the OX40 agonist ivuxolimab. Recombination linked TRBV5-4 to TRBJ2-5; matching of 7 bases hints at TRBD2 as the D gene. The CDR3 protein: CASSFRGGVWETQYF. The DNA reads TGTGCCAGCAGCTTTAGGGGGGGAGTCTGGGAGACCCAGTACTTC.